This T cell receptor (beta chain) was identified during a study of blood T cell repertoires in COVID-19. Germline V gene lookup returns CDR1 SGHVS and CDR2 FQNEAQ. The CDR3 is made up of 15 amino acids. The J segment lost 2 bases and the V segment lost 2 bases, leaving 6 bases of the junction unmatched. TCRdb keeps only in-frame clones here, not all; method: immunoSEQ multiplex PCR. The data contain 250,000 to 300,000 clones, around 86% of them singletons. V usage is TRBV7-8 and J usage is TRBJ2-7, with 7 bases matching TRBD1. Input material: PBMCs or T cells enriched from blood (not recorded which). The origin of this receptor is a woman in her 40s who had recovered from COVID-19. CDR3 loop: CASSLYGTVTYEQYF. Written as DNA, the CDR3 is TGTGCCAGCAGCTTATACGGGACAGTGACCTACGAGCAGTACTTC.